This is a list of T cell receptor beta chains from one sample in a study of blood T cell repertoires in COVID-19. Only in-frame clones appear in the TCRdb table, and some are missing; sequencing was by immunoSEQ multiplex PCR. The data contain roughly 220,000 clones, around nine tenths of them seen just once; the ten biggest clones take up under 15%. Specimen: PBMCs or T cells enriched from blood (not recorded which). The receptors were sampled from a woman aged 45 to 65 with acute COVID-19. The CDR3 runs from the conserved cysteine through the conserved F or W. A D gene is named only where the DNA matches it firmly. A row's size may be missing; if present it is once, few, many or a size class.

J gene | V gene | D gene | clone size | CDR3 DNA | CDR3 protein
TRBJ1-5 | TRBV28 | - | few | TGTGCCAGCAGTTTAGGGCAGGGCCGCCAGCCCCAGCATTTT | CASSLGQGRQPQHF
TRBJ2-7 | TRBV29-1 | - | - | TGCAGCGTTGGCTACCCAGAGGAAGGCTACGAGCAGTACTTC | CSVGYPEEGYEQYF
TRBJ1-5 | TRBV6-2/TRBV6-3 | TRBD1 | few | TGTGCCAGCAGTCCGGACAGGGTTCAGCCCCAGCATTTT | CASSPDRVQPQHF
TRBJ1-2 | TRBV24-1 | - | - | TGTGCCACCAGTGATCCACAGGATCGGGGCTACACCTTC | CATSDPQDRGYTF
TRBJ1-3 | TRBV7-8 | - | - | TGTGCCAGCAGCTTAGGGCGTACAGGTGCCGGAAACACCATATATTTT | CASSLGRTGAGNTIYF
TRBJ2-1 | TRBV10-1 | TRBD2 | - | TGCGCCAGCAGTGAGTTATTAGGGACTAGCGGGAGGAAGGGGATCTTC | CASSELLGTSGRKGIF
TRBJ2-1 | TRBV7-3 | TRBD2 | - | TGTGCCAGCAGCTCTATGGAGCTAGCGGGCTTCTACAATGAGCAGTTCTTC | CASSSMELAGFYNEQFF
TRBJ2-1 | TRBV9 | TRBD2 | - | TGTGCCAGCAGCTCCGAGGGACTAGCGGGAGCAGGAGATGAGCAGTTCTTC | CASSSEGLAGAGDEQFF
TRBJ2-1 | TRBV7-8 | - | - | TGTGCCAGCAGCCGACGTCAGGTGAGCTCCTACAATGAGCAGTTCTTC | CASSRRQVSSYNEQFF
TRBJ1-1 | TRBV28 | - | - | TGTGCCAGCAGTTCGAGTACTGAAGCTTTCTTT | CASSSSTEAFF
TRBJ2-3 | TRBV6-4 | TRBD2 | - | TGTGCCAGCAGTTTATCACTAGCGGGAGTGGATACGCAGTATTTT | CASSLSLAGVDTQYF
TRBJ1-2 | TRBV28 | - | - | TGTGCCAGCAGTTTATCCAGCACAAGAGGTGGCTACACCTTC | CASSLSSTRGGYTF
TRBJ2-2 | TRBV4-2 | - | once | TGTGCCAGCAGCCAAGAGGGACTGGCCGCCGGGGAGCTGTTTTTT | CASSQEGLAAGELFF
TRBJ2-1 | TRBV4-1 | - | - | TGCGCCAGCAGCCAAGCCGGTATCAATGAGCAGTTCTTC | CASSQAGINEQFF
TRBJ2-7 | TRBV5-6 | - | - | TGTGCCAGCAGCCCGGGACTCTCCTACGAGCAGTACTTC | CASSPGLSYEQYF
TRBJ2-7 | TRBV15 | TRBD1 | - | TGTGCCATTTACAGGGGGCTATCCTACGAGCAGTACTTC | CAIYRGLSYEQYF
TRBJ2-1 | TRBV2 | TRBD2 | once | TGTGCCAGCAGCCGGACTAGCGGAGGGGTCAATGAGCAGTTCTTC | CASSRTSGGVNEQFF
TRBJ2-6 | TRBV2 | - | - | TGTGCCAGCAGTGAAGACGGGGTCGTTGGGGCCAACGTCCTGACTTTC | CASSEDGVVGANVLTF
TRBJ2-4 | TRBV15 | - | - | TGTGCCACCAGCAGAGTACTTTCGGAGACAGCCAAAAACATTCAGTACTTC | CATSRVLSETAKNIQYF